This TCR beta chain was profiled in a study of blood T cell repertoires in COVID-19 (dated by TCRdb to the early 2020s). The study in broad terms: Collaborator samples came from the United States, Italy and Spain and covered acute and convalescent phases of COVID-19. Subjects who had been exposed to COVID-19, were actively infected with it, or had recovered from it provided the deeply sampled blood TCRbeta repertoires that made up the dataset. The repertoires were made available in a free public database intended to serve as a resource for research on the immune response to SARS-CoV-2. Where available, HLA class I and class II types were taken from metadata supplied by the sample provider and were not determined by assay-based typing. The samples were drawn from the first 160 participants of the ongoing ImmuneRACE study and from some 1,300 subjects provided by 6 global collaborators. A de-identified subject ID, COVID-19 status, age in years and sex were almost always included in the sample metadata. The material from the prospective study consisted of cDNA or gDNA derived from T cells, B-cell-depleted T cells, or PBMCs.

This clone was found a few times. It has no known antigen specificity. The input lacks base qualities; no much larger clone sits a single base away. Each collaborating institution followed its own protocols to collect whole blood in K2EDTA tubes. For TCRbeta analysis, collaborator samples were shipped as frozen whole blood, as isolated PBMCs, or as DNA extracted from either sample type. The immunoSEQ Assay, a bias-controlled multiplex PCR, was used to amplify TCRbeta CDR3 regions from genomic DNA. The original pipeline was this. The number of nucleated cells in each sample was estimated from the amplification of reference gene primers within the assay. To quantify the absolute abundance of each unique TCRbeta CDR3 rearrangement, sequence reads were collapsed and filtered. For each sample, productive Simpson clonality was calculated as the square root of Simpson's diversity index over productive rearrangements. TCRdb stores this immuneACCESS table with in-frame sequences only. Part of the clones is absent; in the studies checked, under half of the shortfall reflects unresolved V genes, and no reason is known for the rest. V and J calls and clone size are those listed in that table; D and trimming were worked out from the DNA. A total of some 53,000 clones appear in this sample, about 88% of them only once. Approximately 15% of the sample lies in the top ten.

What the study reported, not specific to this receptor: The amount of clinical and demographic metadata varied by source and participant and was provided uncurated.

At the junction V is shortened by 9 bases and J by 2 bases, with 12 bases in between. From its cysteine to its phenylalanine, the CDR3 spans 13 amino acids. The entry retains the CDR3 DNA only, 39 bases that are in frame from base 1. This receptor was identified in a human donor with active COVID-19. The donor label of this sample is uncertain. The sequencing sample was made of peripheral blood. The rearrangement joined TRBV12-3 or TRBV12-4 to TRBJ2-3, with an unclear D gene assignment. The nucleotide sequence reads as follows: TGTGCCAGTTGGCCAGGCGACACAGATACGCAGTATTTT. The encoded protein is CASWPGDTDTQYF.